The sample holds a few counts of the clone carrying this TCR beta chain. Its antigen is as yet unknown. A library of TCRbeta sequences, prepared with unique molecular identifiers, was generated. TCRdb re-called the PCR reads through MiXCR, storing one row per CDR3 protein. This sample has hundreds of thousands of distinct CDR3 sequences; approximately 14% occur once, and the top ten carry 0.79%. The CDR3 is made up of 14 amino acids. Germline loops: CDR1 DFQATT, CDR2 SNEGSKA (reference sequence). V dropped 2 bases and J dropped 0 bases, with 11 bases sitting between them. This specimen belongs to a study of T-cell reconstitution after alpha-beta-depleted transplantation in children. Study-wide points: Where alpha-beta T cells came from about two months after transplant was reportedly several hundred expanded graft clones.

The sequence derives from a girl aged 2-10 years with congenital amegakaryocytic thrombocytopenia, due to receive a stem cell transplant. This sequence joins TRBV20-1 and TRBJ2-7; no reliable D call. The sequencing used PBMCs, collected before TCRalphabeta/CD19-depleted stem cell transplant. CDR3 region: CSARRESRSYEQYF. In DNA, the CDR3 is TGCAGTGCTAGAAGGGAAAGTCGCTCCTACGAGCAGTACTTC.